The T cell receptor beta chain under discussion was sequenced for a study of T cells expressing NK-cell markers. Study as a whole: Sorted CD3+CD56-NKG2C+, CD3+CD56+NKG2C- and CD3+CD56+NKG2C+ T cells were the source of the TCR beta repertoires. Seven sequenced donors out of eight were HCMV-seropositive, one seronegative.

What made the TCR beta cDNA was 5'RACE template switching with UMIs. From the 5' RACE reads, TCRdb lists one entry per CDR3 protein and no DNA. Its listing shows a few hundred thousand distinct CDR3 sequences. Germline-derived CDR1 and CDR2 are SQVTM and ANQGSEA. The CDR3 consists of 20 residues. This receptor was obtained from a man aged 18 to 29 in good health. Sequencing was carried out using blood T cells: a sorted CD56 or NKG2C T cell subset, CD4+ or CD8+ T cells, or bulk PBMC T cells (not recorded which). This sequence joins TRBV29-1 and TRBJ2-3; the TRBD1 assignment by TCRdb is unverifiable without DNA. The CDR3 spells CSAAKWVLRRGHLSTDTQYF.